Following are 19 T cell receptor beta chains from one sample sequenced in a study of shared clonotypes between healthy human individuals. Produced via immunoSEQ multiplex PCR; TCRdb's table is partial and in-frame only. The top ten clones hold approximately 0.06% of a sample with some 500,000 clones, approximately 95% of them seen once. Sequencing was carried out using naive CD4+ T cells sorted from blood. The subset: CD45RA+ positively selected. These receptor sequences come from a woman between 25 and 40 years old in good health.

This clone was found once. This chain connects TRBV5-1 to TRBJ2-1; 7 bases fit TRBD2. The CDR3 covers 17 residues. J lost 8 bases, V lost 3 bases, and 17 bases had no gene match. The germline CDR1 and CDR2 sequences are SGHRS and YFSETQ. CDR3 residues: CASSSRPSGTSPDEQFF. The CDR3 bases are TGCGCCAGCAGCTCTAGGCCTAGCGGAACCTCCCCCGATGAGCAGTTCTTC.

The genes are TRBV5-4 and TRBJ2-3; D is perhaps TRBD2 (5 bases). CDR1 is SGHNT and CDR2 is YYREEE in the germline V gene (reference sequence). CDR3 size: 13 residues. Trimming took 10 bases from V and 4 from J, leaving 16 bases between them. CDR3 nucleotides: TGTGCCTCCACGGGGAGTTGGGCAGATACGCAGTATTTT. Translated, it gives CASTGSWADTQYF.

CDR3 sequence reads: CASSPPGQGLGEQYF. The CDR3 nucleotides read TGTGCCAGCTCACCTCCGGGACAGGGTTTAGGCGAGCAGTACTTC. The genes are TRBV18 and TRBJ2-7, with TRBD1 identical over 9 bases. V shed 3 bases and J 6 bases; nucleotides not matched to a gene: 9. Germline CDR1 is KGHSH and CDR2 is LQKENI. The CDR3 totals 15 residues.

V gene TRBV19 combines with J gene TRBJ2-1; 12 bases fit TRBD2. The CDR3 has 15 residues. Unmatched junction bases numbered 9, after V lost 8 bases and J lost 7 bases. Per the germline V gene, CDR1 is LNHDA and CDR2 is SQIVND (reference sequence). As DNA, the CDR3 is TGTGCCAGTCAACGGACTAGCGGGATAGAAAATGAGCAGTTCTTC. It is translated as CASQRTSGIENEQFF.

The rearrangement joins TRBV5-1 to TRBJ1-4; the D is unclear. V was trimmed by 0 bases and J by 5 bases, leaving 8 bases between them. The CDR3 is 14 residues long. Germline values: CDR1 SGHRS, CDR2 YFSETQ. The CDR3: CASSLAGGNEKLFF. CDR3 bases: TGCGCCAGCAGCTTGGCCGGAGGAAATGAAAAACTGTTTTTT.

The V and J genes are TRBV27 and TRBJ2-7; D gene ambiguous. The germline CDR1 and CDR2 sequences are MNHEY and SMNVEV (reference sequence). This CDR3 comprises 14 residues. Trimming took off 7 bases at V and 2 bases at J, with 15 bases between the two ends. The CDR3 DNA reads TGTGCCAGCACCCCTACAGTCGGAGCCTACGAGCAGTACTTC. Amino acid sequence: CASTPTVGAYEQYF.

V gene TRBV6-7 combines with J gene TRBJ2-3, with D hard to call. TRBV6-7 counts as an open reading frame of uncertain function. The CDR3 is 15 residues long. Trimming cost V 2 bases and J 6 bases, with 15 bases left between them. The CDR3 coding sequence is TGTGCCAGCAGTTACGTCCGGGTTATATCGGATACGCAGTATTTT. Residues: CASSYVRVISDTQYF.

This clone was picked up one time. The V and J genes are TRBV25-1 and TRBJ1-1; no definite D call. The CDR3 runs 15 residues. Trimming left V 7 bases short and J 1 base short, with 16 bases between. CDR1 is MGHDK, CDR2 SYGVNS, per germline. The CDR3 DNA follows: TGTGCCAGCACCGATCGATTTTCCCCGAACACTGAAGCTTTCTTT. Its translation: CASTDRFSPNTEAFF.

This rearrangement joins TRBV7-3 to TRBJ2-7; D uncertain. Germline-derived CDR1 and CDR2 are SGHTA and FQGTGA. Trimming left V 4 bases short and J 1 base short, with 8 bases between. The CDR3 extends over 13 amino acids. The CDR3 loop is CASSSSGSYEQYF. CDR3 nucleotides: TGTGCCAGCAGCTCTTCCGGGTCCTACGAGCAGTACTTC.

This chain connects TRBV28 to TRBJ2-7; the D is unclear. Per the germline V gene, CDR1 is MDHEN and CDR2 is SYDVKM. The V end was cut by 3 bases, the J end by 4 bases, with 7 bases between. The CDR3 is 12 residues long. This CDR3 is CASSFIAYEQYF. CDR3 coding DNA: TGTGCCAGCAGTTTCATTGCGTACGAGCAGTACTTC.

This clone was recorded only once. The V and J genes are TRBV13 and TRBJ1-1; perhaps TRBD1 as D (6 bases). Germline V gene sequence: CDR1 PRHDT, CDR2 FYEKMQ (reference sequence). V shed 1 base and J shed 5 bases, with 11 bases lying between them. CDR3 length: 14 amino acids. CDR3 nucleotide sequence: TGTGCCAGCAGCTTAGAAAGGGGGAGAACTGAAGCTTTCTTT. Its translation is CASSLERGRTEAFF.

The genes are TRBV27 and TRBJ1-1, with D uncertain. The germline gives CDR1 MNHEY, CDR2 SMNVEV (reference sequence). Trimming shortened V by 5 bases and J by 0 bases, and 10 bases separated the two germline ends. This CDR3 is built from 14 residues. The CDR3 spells CASSLVSLNTEAFF. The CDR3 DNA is TGTGCCAGCAGTCTAGTTAGCCTGAACACTGAAGCTTTCTTT.

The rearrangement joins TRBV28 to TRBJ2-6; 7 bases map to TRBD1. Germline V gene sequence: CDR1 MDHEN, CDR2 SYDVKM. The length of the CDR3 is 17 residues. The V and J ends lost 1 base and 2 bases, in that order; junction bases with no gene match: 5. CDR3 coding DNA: TGTGCCAGCAGTTTATTTACAGGGGTCCCTGGGGCCAACGTCCTGACTTTC. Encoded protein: CASSLFTGVPGANVLTF.

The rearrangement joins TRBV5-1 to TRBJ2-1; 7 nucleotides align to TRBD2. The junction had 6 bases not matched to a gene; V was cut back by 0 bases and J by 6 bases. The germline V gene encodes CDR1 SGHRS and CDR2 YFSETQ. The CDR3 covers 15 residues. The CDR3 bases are TGCGCCAGCAGCTTGGAGGGCGGGAGTGGCAATGAGCAGTTCTTC. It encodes CASSLEGGSGNEQFF.

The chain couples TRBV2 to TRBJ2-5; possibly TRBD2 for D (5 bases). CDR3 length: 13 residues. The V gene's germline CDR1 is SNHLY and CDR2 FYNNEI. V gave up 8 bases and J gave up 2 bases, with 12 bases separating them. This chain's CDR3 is CASVFSVQETQYF. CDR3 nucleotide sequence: TGTGCCAGCGTGTTTAGCGTACAAGAGACCCAGTACTTC.

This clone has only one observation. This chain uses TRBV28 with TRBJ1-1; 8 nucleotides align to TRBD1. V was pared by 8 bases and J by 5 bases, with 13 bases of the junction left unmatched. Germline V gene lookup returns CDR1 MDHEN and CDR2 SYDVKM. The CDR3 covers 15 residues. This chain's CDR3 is CASFSGQGAPTEAFF. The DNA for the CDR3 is TGTGCCAGCTTTTCCGGGCAGGGGGCGCCTACTGAAGCTTTCTTT.

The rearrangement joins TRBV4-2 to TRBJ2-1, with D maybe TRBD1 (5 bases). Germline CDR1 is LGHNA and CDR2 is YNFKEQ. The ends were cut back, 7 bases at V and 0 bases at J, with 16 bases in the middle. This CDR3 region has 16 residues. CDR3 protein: CASTFGAVNSYNEQFF. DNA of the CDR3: TGTGCCAGCACTTTTGGGGCGGTCAACTCCTACAATGAGCAGTTCTTC.

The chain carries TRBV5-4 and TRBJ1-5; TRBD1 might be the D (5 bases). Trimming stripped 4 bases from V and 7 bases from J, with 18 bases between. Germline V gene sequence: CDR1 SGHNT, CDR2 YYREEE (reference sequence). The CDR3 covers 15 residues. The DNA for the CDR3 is TGTGCCAGCAGCCAAGTTGGGGGGGTTACGCAGCCCCAGCATTTT. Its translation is CASSQVGGVTQPQHF.

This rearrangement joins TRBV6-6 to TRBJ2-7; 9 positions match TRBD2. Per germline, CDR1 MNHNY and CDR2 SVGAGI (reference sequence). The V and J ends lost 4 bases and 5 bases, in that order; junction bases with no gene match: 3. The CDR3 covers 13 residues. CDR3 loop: CASSSGLADEQYF. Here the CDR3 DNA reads TGTGCCAGCAGTTCGGGACTAGCCGACGAGCAGTACTTC.